The 15 T cell receptor beta chains in this list originate from one sample, sequenced in a study of blood T cell repertoires in COVID-19. Measured with immunoSEQ multiplex PCR; TCRdb has only the in-frame clones, and not every one. The sample yields some 200,000 clones, about 79% seen once. Input material: PBMCs or T cells enriched from blood (not recorded which). Receptors originate from a woman between 35 and 50 years old with acute COVID-19.

This clone was picked up a small number of times. V gene TRBV7-9 combines with J gene TRBJ1-1; 9 bases align to TRBD1. V shed 5 bases and J 4 bases; nucleotides not matched to a gene: 5. The germline CDR1 and CDR2 sequences are SEHNR and FQNEAQ (reference sequence). This CDR3 region has 14 residues. CDR3 loop: CASSQTGGGTEAFF. The DNA of the CDR3 is TGTGCCAGCAGCCAGACAGGGGGAGGCACTGAAGCTTTCTTT.

The chain is built from TRBV25-1 and TRBJ1-2; TRBD1 aligns across 8 bases. From germline, CDR1 is MGHDK and CDR2 SYGVNS. Losses at the gene ends were 5 bases for V and 8 bases for J; bases not matched to a gene: 13. There are 15 residues in the CDR3. The CDR3 DNA is TGTGCCAGCAGTCCTTATCTGGGGACAGGCGGCGGCTACACCTTC. Translation: CASSPYLGTGGGYTF.

CDR3 protein: CASSPWGGVISYNEQFF. The CDR3 coding sequence is TGTGCCAGCAGCCCCTGGGGGGGCGTCATCTCCTACAATGAGCAGTTCTTC. The rearrangement joins TRBV9 to TRBJ2-1; weak D call: TRBD2 (7 bases). The V gene's germline CDR1 is SGDLS and CDR2 YYNGEE. CDR3 size: 17 residues. Trimming took off 4 bases at V and 0 bases at J, with 17 bases between the two ends. The complete variable domain, with remaining parts taken from reference TRBV9 and TRBJ2-1, reads DSGVTQTPKHLITATGQRVTLRCSPRSGDLSVYWYQQSLDQGLQFLIQYYNGEERAKGNILERFSAQQFPDLHSELNLSSLELGDSALYFCASSPWGGVISYNEQFFGPGTRLTVL.

The gene calls are TRBV19 and TRBJ1-5; 9 bases map to TRBD1. Per the germline V gene, CDR1 is LNHDA and CDR2 is SQIVND (reference sequence). The trim removed 6 bases at V and 6 bases at J, leaving 9 bases unmatched. The CDR3 consists of 15 residues. CDR3: CASSRGDRDLQPQHF. DNA of the CDR3: TGTGCCAGTAGCCGCGGGGACAGGGATCTTCAGCCCCAGCATTTT.

The genes are TRBV15 and TRBJ2-2, with D tentatively TRBD1 (5 bases). Trimming pared 3 bases from V and 1 base from J, leaving 6 bases between. The CDR3 is made up of 14 amino acids. Germline lookup yields CDR1 LNHNV and CDR2 YYDKDF (reference sequence). The CDR3 loop is CATSSGQNTGELFF. CDR3 in DNA: TGTGCCACCAGCAGCGGACAGAACACCGGGGAGCTGTTTTTT. Full variable domain (missing parts from reference TRBV15 and TRBJ2-2): DAMVIQNPRYQVTQFGKPVTLSCSQTLNHNVMYWYQQKSSQAPKLLFHYYDKDFNNEADTPDNFQSRRPNTSFCFLDIRSPGLGDTAMYLCATSSGQNTGELFFGEGSRLTVL.

Within the sample, this clone is medium-sized. The rearrangement links TRBV27 to TRBJ1-2; 8 positions agree with TRBD1. Unmatched junction bases numbered 10, after V lost 6 bases and J lost 4 bases. CDR1 is MNHEY, CDR2 SMNVEV, per germline (reference sequence). The CDR3 is 15 residues long. The CDR3 sequence is CASRSDRDPFYGYTF. The CDR3 DNA is TGTGCCAGCAGATCGGACAGGGACCCGTTCTATGGCTACACCTTC.

In this sample, this clone turned up a few times. The V and J genes are TRBV21-1 and TRBJ1-3. TRBV21-1 is given as a pseudogene. The length of the CDR3 is 10 residues. The CDR3 here is CASSKTTRYF. The CDR3 bases are TGTGCCAGCAGCAAAACTACGCGATATTTT.

This chain connects TRBV7-2 to TRBJ1-6; TRBD1 aligns across 8 bases. V shed 1 base and J 9 bases; nucleotides not matched to a gene: 2. CDR3 size: 14 residues. CDR1 is SGHTA and CDR2 is FQGNSA in the germline V gene. The CDR3 bases are TGTGCCAGCAGCTTAGGGACAGGGTTTTCACCCCTCCACTTT. Its translation: CASSLGTGFSPLHF.

This chain links TRBV13 with TRBJ1-6; the D gene is possibly TRBD1 (5 bases). Germline V gene sequence: CDR1 PRHDT, CDR2 FYEKMQ (reference sequence). This CDR3 spans 17 amino acids. V lost 3 bases to trimming and J lost 6 bases, with 18 bases between them. The CDR3, as DNA: TGTGCCAGCAGCTTGTCCGGGACTCCTACTCTTAATTCACCCCTCCACTTT. Its protein is CASSLSGTPTLNSPLHF.

The chain couples TRBV24-1 to TRBJ1-1, with D hard to call. Germline V gene sequence: CDR1 KGHDR, CDR2 SFDVKD. The CDR3 is made up of 14 amino acids. V lost 5 bases and J lost 1, with 10 bases in between. CDR3 region: CATSGGGWNTEAFF. The CDR3 DNA reads as TGTGCCACCAGTGGAGGCGGGTGGAACACTGAAGCTTTCTTT.

The chain couples TRBV9 to TRBJ2-1; TRBD1 matches at 7 bases. The CDR3 contains 16 residues. Losses at the gene ends were 4 bases for V and 0 bases for J; bases not matched to a gene: 7. Germline V lookup: CDR1 SGDLS, CDR2 YYNGEE. CDR3: CASSLTGDHSYNEQFF. The DNA for the CDR3 is TGTGCCAGCAGCCTCACAGGGGACCACTCCTACAATGAGCAGTTCTTC.

V usage is TRBV6-6 and J usage is TRBJ1-2; 7 bases are a match to TRBD1. V shed 5 bases, J shed 5 bases, and the junction held 11 bases outside the gene matches. The CDR3 covers 15 residues. Germline V lookup: CDR1 MNHNY, CDR2 SVGAGI (reference sequence). CDR3 bases: TGTGCCAGCAGTAGATCGACAGGGACGAGGTATGGCTACACCTTC. It translates to CASSRSTGTRYGYTF.

The rearrangement links TRBV9 to TRBJ1-3; 7 bases align to TRBD1. CDR1 and CDR2 from the germline V gene are SGDLS and YYNGEE. The V gene end was trimmed by 3 bases and the J gene end by 0 bases; junction bases not matched to a gene: 6. This CDR3 region has 16 residues. DNA for the CDR3: TGTGCCAGCAGCGAACGACAGGGATACTCTGGAAACACCATATATTTT. It is translated as CASSERQGYSGNTIYF.

This sequence joins TRBV28 and TRBJ2-4; D perhaps matches TRBD1 (6 bases). V gave up 2 bases and J gave up 7 bases, with 9 bases separating them. Germline CDR1 is MDHEN and CDR2 is SYDVKM. There are 13 residues in the CDR3. Here the CDR3 DNA reads TGTGCCAGCAGTTTAATGCAGGGGAACATTCAGTACTTC. As protein: CASSLMQGNIQYF.

This clone was recorded once. The V and J genes are TRBV11-2 and TRBJ1-2; unclear D gene. Per germline, CDR1 SGHAT and CDR2 FQNNGV. Trimming cost V 6 bases and J 8 bases, with 16 bases left between them. CDR3 size: 13 residues. The chain's CDR3 is CASSRTALFGYTF. CDR3 nucleotides: TGTGCCAGCAGTAGGACTGCCCTCTTCGGCTACACCTTC.